Shown below are 10 T cell receptor beta chains from a single sample sequenced in a study of blood T cell repertoires in COVID-19. Only in-frame clones appear in the TCRdb table, and some are missing; sequencing was by immunoSEQ multiplex PCR. Here the sample spans some 110,000 clones, roughly 85% being singletons. Sample: peripheral blood. These receptors all stem from a man in his forties with acute or convalescent COVID-19.

This clone has a single count. The rearrangement joins TRBV19 to TRBJ1-5; perhaps TRBD1 as D (5 bases). The CDR3 extends over 13 amino acids. Trimming took 6 bases from V and 4 from J, leaving 10 bases between them. Germline values: CDR1 LNHDA, CDR2 SQIVND (reference sequence). In DNA form, the CDR3 reads TGTGCCAGTAGCTTTGACAGAAATCAGCCCCAGCATTTT. Translating it yields CASSFDRNQPQHF.

The gene calls are TRBV28 and TRBJ2-1; 8 nucleotides line up with TRBD2. The CDR3 contains 15 residues. In germline, CDR1 is MDHEN, CDR2 SYDVKM. V was clipped by 0 bases and J by 9 bases; unmatched bases: 7. CDR3 in DNA: TGTGCCAGCAGTTTATGTCCGGGAGGGGAGTGTGAGCAGTTCTTC. It specifies CASSLCPGGECEQFF.

The chain couples TRBV7-9 to TRBJ2-7; D remains ambiguous. The ends were cut back, 0 bases at V and 4 bases at J, with 13 bases in the middle. CDR3 length: 15 amino acids. CDR1 and CDR2 (germline): SEHNR, FQNEAQ (reference sequence). This CDR3 reads CASSLARQGSYEQYF. In DNA form, the CDR3 reads TGTGCCAGCAGCTTAGCGCGGCAAGGAAGTTACGAGCAGTACTTC.

This rearrangement joins TRBV30 to TRBJ2-7, with 12 bases matching TRBD2. J was trimmed by 7 bases and V by 8 bases; bases with no gene match: 33. The length of the CDR3 is 21 residues. The germline V gene encodes CDR1 GTSNPN and CDR2 SVGIG (reference sequence). The CDR3: CATTGLPRLAGASPIYWEQYF. In DNA, the CDR3 is TGTGCCACCACGGGACTCCCGCGACTAGCGGGAGCCAGCCCCATATATTGGGAGCAGTACTTC. The whole variable domain, remainder taken from reference TRBV30 and TRBJ2-7, is SQTIHQWPATLVQPVGSPLSLECTVEGTSNPNLYWYRQAAGRGLQLLFYSVGIGQISSEVPQNLSASRPQDRQFILSSKKLLLSDSGFYLCATTGLPRLAGASPIYWEQYFGPGTRLTVT.

This sequence joins TRBV6-5 and TRBJ2-1; 8 bases align to TRBD1. Per germline, CDR1 MNHEY and CDR2 SVGAGI. Losses at the gene ends were 4 bases for V and 9 bases for J; bases not matched to a gene: 5. The CDR3 loop spans 13 amino acids. The CDR3 is CASSSGQGIEQFF. CDR3 nucleotides: TGTGCCAGCAGTTCCGGACAGGGAATTGAGCAGTTCTTC.

The genes are TRBV7-9 and TRBJ2-7; TRBD2 matches 10 bases. Germline-derived CDR1 and CDR2 are SEHNR and FQNEAQ (reference sequence). V was pared by 3 bases and J by 6 bases, with 8 bases of the junction left unmatched. This CDR3 is built from 15 residues. CDR3 residues: CASSFSASGSGEQYF. Written as DNA, the CDR3 is TGTGCCAGCAGCTTTTCGGCTAGCGGGAGTGGCGAGCAGTACTTC.

The CDR3 nucleotides are TGTGCCAGTAGCCGACAGGGTAAGGAGACCCAGTACTTC. It yields the protein CASSRQGKETQYF. The J gene is TRBJ2-5, the V gene TRBV19; 7 bases match TRBD1. J was trimmed by 5 bases and V by 6 bases; bases with no gene match: 6. The CDR3 sequence is 13 residues long. Germline V gene data show CDR1 as LNHDA and CDR2 as SQIVND (reference sequence). Combining the CDR3 with reference TRBV19 and TRBJ2-5 gives the whole variable domain DGGITQSPKYLFRKEGQNVTLSCEQNLNHDAMYWYRQDPGQGLRLIYYSQIVNDFQKGDIAEGYSVSREKKESFPLTVTSAQKNPTAFYLCASSRQGKETQYFGPGTRLLVL.

J is TRBJ1-5 and V is TRBV5-4; tentatively, D is TRBD1 (6 bases). CDR1 is SGHNT and CDR2 is YYREEE in the germline V gene (reference sequence). The CDR3 spans 13 residues. V lost 3 bases and J lost 10, with 14 bases in between. CDR3 region: CASSWDTGGPQHF. In DNA, the CDR3 is TGTGCCAGCAGCTGGGACACAGGAGGCCCCCAGCATTTT.

This clone was seen only a few times. Possible read error: a much larger clone is one base away. Other DNA sequences in the sample encode the same CDR3. The gene calls are TRBV7-9 and TRBJ1-1; TRBD1 matches 7 bases. Trimming removed 1 base from V and 4 bases from J; junction bases left unmatched: 0. Germline V gene data show CDR1 as SEHNR and CDR2 as FQNEAQ (reference sequence). The CDR3 covers 13 residues. The CDR3 is CASSLDRGTEAFF. The CDR3, as DNA: TGTGCCAGCAGCTTAGACAGGGGCACTGAAGCTTTCTTT.

The chain is built from TRBV6-2 or TRBV6-3 and TRBJ1-2, with D hard to call. V lost 2 bases and J lost 3, with 7 bases in between. CDR1 and CDR2 (germline): MNHEY, SVGEGT. This CDR3 spans 13 amino acids. CDR3 in amino acids: CASSYNSYYGYTF. The CDR3 DNA sequence: TGTGCCAGCAGTTACAACAGCTACTATGGCTACACCTTC.